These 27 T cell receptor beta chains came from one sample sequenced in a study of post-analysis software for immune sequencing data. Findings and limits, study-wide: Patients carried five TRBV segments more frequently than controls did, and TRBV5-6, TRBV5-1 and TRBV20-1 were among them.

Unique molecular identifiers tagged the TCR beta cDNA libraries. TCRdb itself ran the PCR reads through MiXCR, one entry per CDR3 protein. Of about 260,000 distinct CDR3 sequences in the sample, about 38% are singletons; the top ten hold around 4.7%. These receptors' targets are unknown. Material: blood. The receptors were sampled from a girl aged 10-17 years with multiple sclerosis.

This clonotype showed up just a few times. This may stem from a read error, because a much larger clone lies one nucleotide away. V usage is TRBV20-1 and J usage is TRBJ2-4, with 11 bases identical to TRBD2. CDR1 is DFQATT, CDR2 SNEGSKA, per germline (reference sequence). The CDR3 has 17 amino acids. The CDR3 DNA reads TGCAGTGCTAGAGTACCGGGACTAGCGGTAGCCAAAGACATTCAGTACTTC. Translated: CSARVPGLAVAKDIQYF.

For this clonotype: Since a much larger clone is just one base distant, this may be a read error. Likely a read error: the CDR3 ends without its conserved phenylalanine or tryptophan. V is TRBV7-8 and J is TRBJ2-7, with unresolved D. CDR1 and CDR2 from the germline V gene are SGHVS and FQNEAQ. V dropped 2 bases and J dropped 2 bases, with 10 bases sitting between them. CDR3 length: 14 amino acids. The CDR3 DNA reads TGTGCCAGCAGCTTACGAATCCCCACCTACGAGCAGTACTCC. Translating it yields CASSLRIPTYEQYS.

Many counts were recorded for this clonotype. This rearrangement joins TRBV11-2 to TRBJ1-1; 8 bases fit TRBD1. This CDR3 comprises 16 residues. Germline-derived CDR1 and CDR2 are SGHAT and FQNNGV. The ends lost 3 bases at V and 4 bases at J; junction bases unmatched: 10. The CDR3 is CASSLTGTGAPTEAFF. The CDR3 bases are TGTGCCAGCAGCTTGACCGGGACAGGTGCCCCCACTGAAGCTTTCTTT.

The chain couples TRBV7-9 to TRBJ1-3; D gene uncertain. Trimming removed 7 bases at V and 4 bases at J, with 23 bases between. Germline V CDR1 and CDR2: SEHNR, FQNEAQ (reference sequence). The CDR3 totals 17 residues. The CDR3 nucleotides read TGTGCCAGCATCCGTCCTGGTGGGGAGCGAGAAGGAAACACCATATATTTT. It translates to CASIRPGGEREGNTIYF.

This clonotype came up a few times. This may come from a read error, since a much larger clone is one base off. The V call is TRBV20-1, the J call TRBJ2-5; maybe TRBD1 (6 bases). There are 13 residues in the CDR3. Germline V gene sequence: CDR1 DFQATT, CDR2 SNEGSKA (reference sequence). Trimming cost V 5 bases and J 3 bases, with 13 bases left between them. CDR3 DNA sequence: TGCAGTGCTTCAAGACAGGAAGAAGAGACCCAGTACTTC. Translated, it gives CSASRQEEETQYF.

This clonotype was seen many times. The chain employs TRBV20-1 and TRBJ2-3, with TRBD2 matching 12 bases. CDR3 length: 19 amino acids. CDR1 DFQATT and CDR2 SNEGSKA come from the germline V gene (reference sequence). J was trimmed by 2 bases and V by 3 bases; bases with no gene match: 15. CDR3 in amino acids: CSARRLAGGPEYSTDTQYF. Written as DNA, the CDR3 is TGCAGTGCTAGGAGGCTAGCGGGGGGGCCGGAGTACTCCACAGATACGCAGTATTTT.

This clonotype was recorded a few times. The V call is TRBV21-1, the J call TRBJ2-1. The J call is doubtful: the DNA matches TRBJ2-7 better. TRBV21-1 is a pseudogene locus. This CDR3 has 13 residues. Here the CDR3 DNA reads TGTGCCAGCAGCAAAAAACCCACGGGCGAGCAGTACTTC. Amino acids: CASSKKPTGEQYF.

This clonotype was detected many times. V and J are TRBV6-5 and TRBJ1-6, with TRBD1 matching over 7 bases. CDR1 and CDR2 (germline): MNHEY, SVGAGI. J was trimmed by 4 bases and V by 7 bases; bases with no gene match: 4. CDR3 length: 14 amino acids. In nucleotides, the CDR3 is TGTGCCAGCACACGACAGGGTTATAATTCACCCCTCCACTTT. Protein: CASTRQGYNSPLHF.

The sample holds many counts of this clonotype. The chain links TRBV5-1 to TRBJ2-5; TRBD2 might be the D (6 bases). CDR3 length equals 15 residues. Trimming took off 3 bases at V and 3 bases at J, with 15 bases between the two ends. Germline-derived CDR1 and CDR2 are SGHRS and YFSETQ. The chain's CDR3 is CASSSGVQREETQYF. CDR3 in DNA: TGCGCCAGCAGCTCTGGCGTCCAGCGGGAAGAGACCCAGTACTTC.

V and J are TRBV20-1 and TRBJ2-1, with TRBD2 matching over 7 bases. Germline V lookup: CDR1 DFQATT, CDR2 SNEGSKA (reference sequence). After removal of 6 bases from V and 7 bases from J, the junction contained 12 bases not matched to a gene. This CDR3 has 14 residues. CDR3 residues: CSAERDAAGNEQFF. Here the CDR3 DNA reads TGCAGTGCCGAGCGGGATGCGGCCGGGAATGAGCAGTTCTTC.

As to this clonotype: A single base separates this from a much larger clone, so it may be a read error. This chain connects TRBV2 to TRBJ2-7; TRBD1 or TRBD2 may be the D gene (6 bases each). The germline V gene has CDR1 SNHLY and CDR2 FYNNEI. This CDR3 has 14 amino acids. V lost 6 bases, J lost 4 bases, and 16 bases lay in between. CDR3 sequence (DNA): TGTGCCAGCAGGGGAGTGGGGGGCTGGTACGAGCAGTACTTC. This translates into CASRGVGGWYEQYF. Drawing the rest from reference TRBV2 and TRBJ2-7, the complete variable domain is EPEVTQTPSHQVTQMGQEVILRCVPISNHLYFYWYRQILGQKVEFLVSFYNNEISEKSEIFDDQFSVERPDGSNFTLKIRSTKLEDSAMYFCASRGVGGWYEQYFGPGTRLTVT.

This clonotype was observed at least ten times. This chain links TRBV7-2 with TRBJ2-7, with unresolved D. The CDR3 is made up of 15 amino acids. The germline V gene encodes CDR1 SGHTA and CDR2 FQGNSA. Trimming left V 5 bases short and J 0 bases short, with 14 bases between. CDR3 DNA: TGTGCCAGCAGCCGAACGGGCCTCGGCTCCTACGAGCAGTACTTC. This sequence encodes CASSRTGLGSYEQYF.

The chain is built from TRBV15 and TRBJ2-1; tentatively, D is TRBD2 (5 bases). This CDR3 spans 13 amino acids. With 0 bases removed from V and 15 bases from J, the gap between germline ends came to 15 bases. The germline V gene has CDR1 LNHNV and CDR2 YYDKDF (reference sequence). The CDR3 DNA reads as TGTGCCACCAGCAGAGATCTAGCCGGCGGCGGGTTCTTC. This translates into CATSRDLAGGGFF.

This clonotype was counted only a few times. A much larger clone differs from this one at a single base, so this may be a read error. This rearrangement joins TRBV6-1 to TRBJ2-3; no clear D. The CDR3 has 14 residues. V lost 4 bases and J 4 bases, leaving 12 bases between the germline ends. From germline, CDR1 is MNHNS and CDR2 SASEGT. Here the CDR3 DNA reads TGTGCCAGCAGTGCTGGAGCCCTCGCAGATACGCAGTATTTT. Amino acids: CASSAGALADTQYF.

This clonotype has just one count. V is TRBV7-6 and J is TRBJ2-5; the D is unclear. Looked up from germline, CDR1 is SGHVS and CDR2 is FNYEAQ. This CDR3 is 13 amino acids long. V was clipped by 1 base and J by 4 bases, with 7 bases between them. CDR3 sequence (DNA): TGTGCCAGCAGCTTAGGACACCTAGAGACCCAGTACTTC. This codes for CASSLGHLETQYF.

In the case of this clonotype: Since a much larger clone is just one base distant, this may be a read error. The CDR3 nucleotides are TGTGCCAGCAGTTTAGGGACAGTCTACAATGAGCAGTACTTC. Residues: CASSLGTVYNEQYF. V usage is TRBV27 and J usage is TRBJ2-1, with TRBD1 identical over 7 bases. With the DNA end fitting TRBJ2-7 better, the J assignment may be wrong. Per germline, CDR1 MNHEY and CDR2 SMNVEV (reference sequence). The CDR3 loop spans 14 amino acids.

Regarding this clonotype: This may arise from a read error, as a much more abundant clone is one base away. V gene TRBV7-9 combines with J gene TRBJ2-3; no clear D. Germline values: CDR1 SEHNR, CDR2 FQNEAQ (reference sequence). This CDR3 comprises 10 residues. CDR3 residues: CATSTDTRYF. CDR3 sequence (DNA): TGTGCCACATCCACAGATACGCGGTATTTT.

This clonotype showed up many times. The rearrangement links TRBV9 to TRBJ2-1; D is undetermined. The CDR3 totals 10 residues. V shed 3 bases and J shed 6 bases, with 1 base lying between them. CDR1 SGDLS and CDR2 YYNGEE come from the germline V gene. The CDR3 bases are TGTGCCAGCAGCGGCAATGAGCAGTTCTTC. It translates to CASSGNEQFF.

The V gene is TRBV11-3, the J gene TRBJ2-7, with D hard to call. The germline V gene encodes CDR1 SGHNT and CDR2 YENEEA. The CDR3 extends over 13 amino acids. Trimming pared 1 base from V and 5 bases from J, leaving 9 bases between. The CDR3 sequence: CASSLVRSDEQYF. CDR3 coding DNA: TGTGCCAGCAGCTTAGTCCGGAGCGACGAGCAGTACTTC.

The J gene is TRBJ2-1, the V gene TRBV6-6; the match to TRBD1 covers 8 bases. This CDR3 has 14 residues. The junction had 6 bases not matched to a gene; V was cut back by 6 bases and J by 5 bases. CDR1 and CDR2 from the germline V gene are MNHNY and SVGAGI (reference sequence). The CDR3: CASRLTGVDNEQFF. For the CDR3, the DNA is TGTGCCAGCAGACTGACAGGGGTTGACAATGAGCAGTTCTTC.

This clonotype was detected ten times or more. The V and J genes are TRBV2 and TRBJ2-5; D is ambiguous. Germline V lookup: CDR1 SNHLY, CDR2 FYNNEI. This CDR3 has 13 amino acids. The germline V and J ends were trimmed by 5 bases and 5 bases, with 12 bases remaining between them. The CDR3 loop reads CASSPPGSETQYF. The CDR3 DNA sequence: TGTGCCAGCAGTCCCCCCGGATCGGAGACCCAGTACTTC.

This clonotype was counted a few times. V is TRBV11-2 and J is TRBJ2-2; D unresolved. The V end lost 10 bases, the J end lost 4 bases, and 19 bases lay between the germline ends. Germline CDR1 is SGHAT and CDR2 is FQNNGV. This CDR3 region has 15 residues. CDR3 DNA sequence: TGTGCCACCCACGGGCTACCGCCCCCCACCGGGGAGCTGTTTTTT. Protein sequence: CATHGLPPPTGELFF.

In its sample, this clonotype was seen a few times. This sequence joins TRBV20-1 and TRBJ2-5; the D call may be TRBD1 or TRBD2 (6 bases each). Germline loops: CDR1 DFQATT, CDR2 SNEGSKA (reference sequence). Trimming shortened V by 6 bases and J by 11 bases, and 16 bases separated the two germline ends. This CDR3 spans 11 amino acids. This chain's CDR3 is CSAGGYNEQYF. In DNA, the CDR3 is TGCAGTGCGGGGGGCTACAATGAGCAGTACTTC.

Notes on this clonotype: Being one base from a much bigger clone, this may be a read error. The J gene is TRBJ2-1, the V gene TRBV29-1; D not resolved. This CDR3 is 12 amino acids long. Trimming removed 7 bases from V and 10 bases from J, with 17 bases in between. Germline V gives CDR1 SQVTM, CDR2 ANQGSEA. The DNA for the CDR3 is TGCAGCGGTGGGATGCGCCGTGGGGAGCAGTTCTTC. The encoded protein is CSGGMRRGEQFF.

CDR3 DNA sequence: TGTGCCAGCAGTGACCCGGGACTAGCGGGGGAGGATACGCAGTATTTT. Its translation is CASSDPGLAGEDTQYF. The rearrangement links TRBV2 to TRBJ2-3, with TRBD2 matching over 14 bases. Germline values: CDR1 SNHLY, CDR2 FYNNEI. J was trimmed by 6 bases and V by 3 bases; bases with no gene match: 5. The CDR3 has 16 residues.

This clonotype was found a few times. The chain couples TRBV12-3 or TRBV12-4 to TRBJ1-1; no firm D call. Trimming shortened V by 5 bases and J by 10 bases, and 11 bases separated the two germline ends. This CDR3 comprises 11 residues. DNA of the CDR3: TGTGCCAGCAGTCGCCGGGAGAGAGCTTTCTTT. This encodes CASSRRERAFF.

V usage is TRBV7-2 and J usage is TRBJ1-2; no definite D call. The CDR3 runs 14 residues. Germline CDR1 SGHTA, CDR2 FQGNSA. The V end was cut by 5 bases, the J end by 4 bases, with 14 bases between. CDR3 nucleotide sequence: TGTGCCAGCAGCCCCCGGGATTCGGCCTATGGCTACACCTTC. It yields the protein CASSPRDSAYGYTF.